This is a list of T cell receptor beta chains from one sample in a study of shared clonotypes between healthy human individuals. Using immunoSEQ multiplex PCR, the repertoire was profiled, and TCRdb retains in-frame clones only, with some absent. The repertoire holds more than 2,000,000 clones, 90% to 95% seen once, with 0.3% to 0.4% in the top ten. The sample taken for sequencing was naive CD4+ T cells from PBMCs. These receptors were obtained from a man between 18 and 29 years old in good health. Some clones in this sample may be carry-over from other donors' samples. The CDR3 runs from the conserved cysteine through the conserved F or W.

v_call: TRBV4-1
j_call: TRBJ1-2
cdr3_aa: CASSQDSAYGYTF

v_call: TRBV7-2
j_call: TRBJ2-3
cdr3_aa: CASRKGVPDTQYF

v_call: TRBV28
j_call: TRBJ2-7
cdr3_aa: CASKVPGALDEQYF

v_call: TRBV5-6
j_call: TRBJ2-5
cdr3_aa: CASGHGLETQYF

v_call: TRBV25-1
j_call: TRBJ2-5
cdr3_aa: CASSEWGTQYF

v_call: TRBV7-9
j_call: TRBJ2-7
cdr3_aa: CASSFYGSPYEQYF

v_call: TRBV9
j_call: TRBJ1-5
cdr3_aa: CASSAGEGLYSNQPQHF

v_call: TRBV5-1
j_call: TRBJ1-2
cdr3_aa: CASSLVGTNYGYTF

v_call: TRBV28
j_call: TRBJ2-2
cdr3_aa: CASSSGGLSYTGNTGELFF

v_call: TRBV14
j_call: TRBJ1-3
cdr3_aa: CASSQVSGLSSGNTIYF

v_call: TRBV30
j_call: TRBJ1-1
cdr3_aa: CAWRGGSGTEAFF

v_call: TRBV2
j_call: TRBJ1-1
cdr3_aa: CASSEVRKLRDTEAFF

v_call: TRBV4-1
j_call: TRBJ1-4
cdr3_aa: CASRSWYGTQLGHEKLFF

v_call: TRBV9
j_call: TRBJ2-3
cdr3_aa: CASSVGVRQGAGTQYF

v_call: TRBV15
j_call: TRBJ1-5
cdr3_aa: CATSRGQFNSNQPQHF

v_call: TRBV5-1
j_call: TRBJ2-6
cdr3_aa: CASTLYRVYSGANVLTF

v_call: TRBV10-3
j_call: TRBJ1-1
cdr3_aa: CAIRAGADLNTEAFF

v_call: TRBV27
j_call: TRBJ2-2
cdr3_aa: CASSLNRAGELFF

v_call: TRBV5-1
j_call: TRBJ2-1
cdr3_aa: CASSLAAGVPYNEQFF

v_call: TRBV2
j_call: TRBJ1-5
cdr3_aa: CASSEGGNQPQHF

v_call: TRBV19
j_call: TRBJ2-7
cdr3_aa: CASGRTGKYEQYF

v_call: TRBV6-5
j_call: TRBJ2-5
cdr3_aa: CASSYPGVSQTQYF

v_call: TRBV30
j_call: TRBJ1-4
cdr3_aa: CAWGSANEKLFF

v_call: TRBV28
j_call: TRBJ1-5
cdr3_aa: CASSPNQPQHF

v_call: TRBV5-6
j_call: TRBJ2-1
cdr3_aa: CASSRLAGGNNEQFF

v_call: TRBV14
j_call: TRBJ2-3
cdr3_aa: CASSQPKGLAGPDTQYF

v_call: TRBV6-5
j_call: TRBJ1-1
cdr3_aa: CASSYGSMAEAFF

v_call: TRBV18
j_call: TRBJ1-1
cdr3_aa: CASSQGAANTEAFF

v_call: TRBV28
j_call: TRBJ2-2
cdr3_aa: CASSARSTGTGELFF

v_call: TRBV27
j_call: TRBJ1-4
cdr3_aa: CASRLPDRDPGEKLFF

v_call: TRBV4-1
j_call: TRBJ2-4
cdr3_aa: CASSKGVRGAGIVAKNIQYF

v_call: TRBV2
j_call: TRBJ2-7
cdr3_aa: CATSNLSYEQYF

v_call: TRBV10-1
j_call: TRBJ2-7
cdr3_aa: CASSEGRAGSYEQYF